The 23 T cell receptor beta chains below all came from one sample that was sequenced in a study of T cells in localized non-small cell lung cancer. Profiled with immunoSEQ multiplex PCR; TCRdb holds only in-frame clones, not every one. The table shows about 46,000 clones, with approximately 80% occurring only once. The source material was peripheral blood mononuclear cells, sampled before any cancer treatment. Source of these receptors: a man aged 35 to 69 with stage III lung adenocarcinoma.

The chain uses TRBV19 and TRBJ1-2; 8 positions agree with TRBD1. The CDR3 sequence is 14 residues long. The germline V gene encodes CDR1 LNHDA and CDR2 SQIVND (reference sequence). The trim removed 5 bases at V and 4 bases at J, leaving 6 bases unmatched. CDR3 protein: CASSPGQASYGYTF. Written as DNA, the CDR3 is TGTGCCAGTAGTCCGGGACAGGCGTCCTATGGCTACACCTTC.

Here the CDR3 DNA reads TGCGCCAGCAGTTATGACAGGGGCTATGGCTACACCTTC. It codes for CASSYDRGYGYTF. The chain recombines TRBV10-2 with TRBJ1-2, with 8 nucleotides matching TRBD1. This CDR3 contains 13 residues. Losses at the gene ends were 5 bases for V and 4 bases for J; bases not matched to a gene: 3. Germline V gene sequence: CDR1 WSHSY, CDR2 SAAADI.

The chain couples TRBV18 to TRBJ1-1; possible D gene TRBD1, 5 bases. This CDR3 is 13 amino acids long. Germline V gives CDR1 KGHSH, CDR2 LQKENI. V lost 5 bases and J 1 base, leaving 8 bases between the germline ends. CDR3 nucleotide sequence: TGTGCCAGCTCAGCAAGGGGGAACACTGAAGCTTTCTTT. This sequence encodes CASSARGNTEAFF.

The chain couples TRBV18 to TRBJ2-5; TRBD2 aligns across 9 bases. The J segment lost 0 bases and the V segment lost 4 bases, leaving 0 bases of the junction unmatched. The germline gives CDR1 KGHSH, CDR2 LQKENI. The CDR3 totals 14 residues. CDR3 residues: CASSRTSDQETQYF. The CDR3 bases are TGTGCCAGCTCACGGACTAGCGACCAAGAGACCCAGTACTTC.

The chain employs TRBV27 and TRBJ2-5; the match to TRBD1 covers 10 bases. J gave up 1 base and V 1 base, and 6 bases lay outside the gene matches. Looked up from germline, CDR1 is MNHEY and CDR2 is SMNVEV (reference sequence). The CDR3 has 17 residues. CDR3 sequence (DNA): TGTGCCAGCAGTTTATACCGGACAGGGGGGAGCCAAGAGACCCAGTACTTC. Translated, it gives CASSLYRTGGSQETQYF.

This sequence joins TRBV6-5 and TRBJ2-3; 12 bases fit TRBD1. Germline V gene sequence: CDR1 MNHEY, CDR2 SVGAGI. The CDR3 is made up of 16 amino acids. V shed 4 bases, J shed 5 bases, and the junction held 7 bases outside the gene matches. In DNA, the CDR3 is TGTGCCAGCAGTTCGGGACAGGGGGCGCATGTAGATACGCAGTATTTT. Amino acid sequence: CASSSGQGAHVDTQYF.

The rearrangement uses TRBV2 and TRBJ2-2, with D perhaps TRBD1 (6 bases). The CDR3 is 14 amino acids. CDR1 SNHLY and CDR2 FYNNEI come from the germline V gene. V lost 7 bases, J lost 1 base, and 10 bases lay in between. The CDR3 DNA reads as TGTGCCAGCAAAGGACAGCTGAACACCGGGGAGCTGTTTTTT. Its translation: CASKGQLNTGELFF.

The rearrangement uses TRBV2 and TRBJ2-6, with a weak D call TRBD1 (5 bases). The CDR3 extends over 18 amino acids. Germline CDR1 reads SNHLY; CDR2 reads FYNNEI. Trimming took off 4 bases at V and 0 bases at J, with 16 bases between the two ends. The DNA of the CDR3 is TGTGCCAGCAGTGTACAGGCCCGGATTGACTCTGGGGCCAACGTCCTGACTTTC. Protein sequence: CASSVQARIDSGANVLTF.

This clone was observed a few times. CDR3 coding DNA: TGTGCCAGCAGCTGGACAGGGATTTATGGCTACACCTTC. Encoded protein: CASSWTGIYGYTF. V usage is TRBV6-5 and J usage is TRBJ1-2, with 8 bases aligning to TRBD1. There are 13 residues in the CDR3. V trimming: 6 bases; J trimming: 5 bases; junction bases outside the gene matches: 5. Germline CDR1 reads MNHEY; CDR2 reads SVGAGI.

The V gene is TRBV6-5, the J gene TRBJ2-6; D is unresolved. Germline V gene sequence: CDR1 MNHEY, CDR2 SVGAGI. Trimming removed 8 bases at V and 0 bases at J, with 8 bases between. The CDR3 has 14 residues. The CDR3 reads CASPRSSGANVLTF. DNA for the CDR3: TGTGCCAGCCCCAGGAGCTCTGGGGCCAACGTCCTGACTTTC.

The V gene is TRBV4-1, the J gene TRBJ1-3; perhaps TRBD1 as D (5 bases). The length of the CDR3 is 16 residues. Per germline, CDR1 MGHRA and CDR2 YSYEKL. Trimming cost V 0 bases and J 10 bases, with 19 bases left between them. The CDR3 nucleotides are TGCGCCAGCAGCCAAGAAGGTTTCGGCAGGGAAGGGACCATATATTTT. It codes for CASSQEGFGREGTIYF.

DNA of the CDR3: TGTGCCAGCAGCCCAGGGACGGTGGGGGTCGACGAGCAGTACTTC. Translated: CASSPGTVGVDEQYF. This chain links TRBV5-4 with TRBJ2-7; D assignment may be TRBD1 or TRBD2 (5 bases each). The CDR3 has 15 amino acids. Germline CDR1 and CDR2: SGHNT and YYREEE (reference sequence). V was cut by 4 bases and J by 5 bases, with 19 bases left in between.

This chain connects TRBV18 to TRBJ2-3, with 9 bases that match TRBD1. Trimming at V came to 5 bases and at J to 2 bases, leaving 8 bases not matched to a gene. The CDR3 totals 16 residues. Germline values: CDR1 KGHSH, CDR2 LQKENI. Written as DNA, the CDR3 is TGTGCCAGCTCATCGGTGGACAGGGGTAACACAGATACGCAGTATTTT. As protein: CASSSVDRGNTDTQYF.

This clone has just one count. This chain uses TRBV2 with TRBJ2-5, with D hard to call. Germline CDR1 and CDR2: SNHLY and FYNNEI. This CDR3 has 13 residues. V lost 6 bases, J lost 0 bases, and 8 bases lay in between. This chain's CDR3 is CASRRTYQETQYF. DNA for the CDR3: TGTGCCAGCAGACGGACGTACCAAGAGACCCAGTACTTC.

V gene TRBV2 combines with J gene TRBJ2-2, with no clear D. Germline loops: CDR1 SNHLY, CDR2 FYNNEI. V lost 3 bases, J lost 6 bases, and 11 bases lay in between. The CDR3 is 14 residues long. The CDR3 DNA reads as TGTGCCAGCAGTGAGGTCTTTACGTCCGGGGAGCTGTTTTTT. Translation gives CASSEVFTSGELFF.

The CDR3 region has the DNA TGTGCCAGCCGGGGGCAGATTAACTATGGCTACACCTTC. Translated, it gives CASRGQINYGYTF. This sequence joins TRBV2 and TRBJ1-2, with a possible D match to TRBD1 (6 bases). This CDR3 spans 13 amino acids. Trimming took 8 bases from V and 1 from J, leaving 11 bases between them. In germline, CDR1 is SNHLY, CDR2 FYNNEI.

The chain joins TRBV12-5 to TRBJ2-5, with D tentatively TRBD1 (7 bases). Trimming pared 6 bases from V and 4 bases from J, leaving 18 bases between. This CDR3 is built from 15 residues. The germline CDR1 and CDR2 sequences are LGHNT and FRNRAP. The CDR3 is CASGPGQEGAETQYF. CDR3 DNA: TGTGCTAGTGGACCTGGACAGGAGGGAGCAGAGACCCAGTACTTC.

The rearrangement uses TRBV29-1 and TRBJ2-3; TRBD2 matches 10 bases. Per germline, CDR1 SQVTM and CDR2 ANQGSEA. This CDR3 contains 17 residues. Trimming at V came to 4 bases and at J to 0 bases, leaving 10 bases not matched to a gene. This CDR3 reads CSVAETSGLPSTDTQYF. The CDR3 coding sequence is TGCAGCGTTGCGGAGACTAGCGGGCTCCCGAGCACAGATACGCAGTATTTT.

There are a few counts of this clone. The rearrangement joins TRBV11-2 to TRBJ2-6; the D call may be TRBD1 or TRBD2 (6 bases each). Per the germline V gene, CDR1 is SGHAT and CDR2 is FQNNGV. V lost 5 bases and J 1 base, leaving 21 bases between the germline ends. The CDR3 consists of 19 residues. The CDR3 coding sequence is TGTGCCAGCAGCCCTCGTGGGGGGCGTCGGGTATCTGGGGCCAACGTCCTGACTTTC. Protein: CASSPRGGRRVSGANVLTF.

The V call is TRBV5-1, the J call TRBJ1-2; D call uncertain. This CDR3 comprises 15 residues. Between the trimmed V and J ends, which lost 5 bases and 0 bases, there was a span of 14 bases. CDR1 is SGHRS and CDR2 is YFSETQ in the germline V gene. The CDR3 sequence: CASREQAQTNYGYTF. CDR3 sequence (DNA): TGCGCCAGCAGGGAGCAGGCCCAAACTAACTATGGCTACACCTTC.

This clone was recorded once. The chain carries TRBV18 and TRBJ2-3; perhaps TRBD1 as D (6 bases). Trimming removed 6 bases from V and 0 bases from J, with 13 bases in between. The germline CDR1 and CDR2 sequences are KGHSH and LQKENI. The CDR3 runs to 15 residues. CDR3 sequence reads: CASSLGATSTDTQYF. The CDR3 DNA sequence: TGTGCCAGCTCCTTGGGGGCGACTAGCACAGATACGCAGTATTTT.

This clone was found a few times. V usage is TRBV14 and J usage is TRBJ1-6, with 10 bases that match TRBD1. Trimming at V came to 4 bases and at J to 9 bases, leaving 6 bases not matched to a gene. The CDR3 covers 15 residues. Germline-derived CDR1 and CDR2 are SGHDN and FVKESK. The DNA for the CDR3 is TGTGCCAGCAGCCTTTGGACAGGGGGGAGTTCACCCCTCCACTTT. Protein product: CASSLWTGGSSPLHF.

The chain couples TRBV30 to TRBJ2-7, with D unclear. Germline values: CDR1 GTSNPN, CDR2 SVGIG (reference sequence). The CDR3 is 13 amino acids. V lost 5 bases and J 3 bases, leaving 14 bases between the germline ends. CDR3 loop: CAWGNNLGYEQYF. Here the CDR3 DNA reads TGTGCCTGGGGAAACAACCTGGGCTACGAGCAGTACTTC.